One and the same sample provided the 15 T cell receptor beta chains below, sequenced in a study of blood T cell repertoires in COVID-19. Clones were read by immunoSEQ multiplex PCR, and TCRdb kept only the in-frame ones, dropping some. Of about 150,000 clones in the sample, around 84% are singletons; the top ten hold 5.5% to 7%. What was sequenced was peripheral blood. Receptors originate from a man aged 45 to 65 with active or convalescent COVID-19.

V is TRBV7-2 and J is TRBJ2-3, with D maybe TRBD1 (6 bases). Trimming pared 3 bases from V and 1 base from J, leaving 17 bases between. Per germline, CDR1 SGHTA and CDR2 FQGNSA. The CDR3 has 17 residues. This CDR3 is CASSLRTDHSGTDTQYF. Written as DNA, the CDR3 is TGTGCCAGCAGCTTGCGGACAGACCACTCTGGCACAGATACGCAGTATTTT.

This clone was seen at least ten times. This chain links TRBV11-3 with TRBJ1-2, with D uncertain. Germline V CDR1 and CDR2: SGHNT, YENEEA. The CDR3 runs to 14 residues. Trimming pared 0 bases from V and 4 bases from J, leaving 9 bases between. The chain's CDR3 is CASSLDGDFYGYTF. DNA of the CDR3: TGTGCCAGCAGCTTAGACGGAGATTTCTATGGCTACACCTTC.

This clone has just one count. The CDR3 reads CASSPGLYGNYGYTF. The CDR3 DNA reads TGCGCCAGCAGCCCGGGGTTATATGGGAACTATGGCTACACCTTC. J is TRBJ1-2 and V is TRBV5-1; D is unresolved. Trimming left V 4 bases short and J 2 bases short, with 15 bases between. The CDR3 extends over 15 amino acids. Germline V CDR1 and CDR2: SGHRS, YFSETQ.

The chain is built from TRBV7-8 and TRBJ1-5; weak D call: TRBD1 (5 bases). V shed 1 base and J shed 4 bases, with 8 bases lying between them. Germline CDR1 is SGHVS and CDR2 is FQNEAQ. This CDR3 has 14 amino acids. The CDR3 here is CASSLEEGNQPQHF. CDR3 nucleotides: TGTGCCAGCAGCTTAGAGGAGGGGAATCAGCCCCAGCATTTT.

The CDR3 coding sequence is TGTGCCAGCAGCTTGGCTGTTTGGGGCCGAAACACCATATATTTT. This translates into CASSLAVWGRNTIYF. The chain links TRBV5-6 to TRBJ1-3; TRBD1 might be the D (5 bases). Looked up from germline, CDR1 is SGHDT and CDR2 is YYEEEE. The germline V and J ends were trimmed by 0 bases and 5 bases, with 12 bases remaining between them. The CDR3 runs 15 residues.

With respect to this clone: Other DNA sequences in this sample translate to the same CDR3. The chain combines TRBV9 with TRBJ1-1; 7 bases map to TRBD1. Germline V gene lookup returns CDR1 SGDLS and CDR2 YYNGEE. V trimming: 5 bases; J trimming: 3 bases; junction bases outside the gene matches: 4. This CDR3 has 13 amino acids. DNA of the CDR3: TGTGCCAGCAGTCGGCAGGGGGACACTGAAGCTTTCTTT. Translating it yields CASSRQGDTEAFF.

The gene calls are TRBV7-8 and TRBJ1-1, with D possibly matching TRBD1 (6 bases). The CDR3 has 16 residues. The germline gives CDR1 SGHVS, CDR2 FQNEAQ. Trimming shortened V by 3 bases and J by 0 bases, and 14 bases separated the two germline ends. In nucleotides, the CDR3 is TGTGCCAGCAGCTTCCAAACAGGGCCGATGAACACTGAAGCTTTCTTT. It yields the protein CASSFQTGPMNTEAFF.

V is TRBV7-6 and J is TRBJ2-7, with 11 bases identical to TRBD2. The CDR3 consists of 16 residues. Germline CDR1 is SGHVS and CDR2 is FNYEAQ. J was trimmed by 1 base and V by 4 bases; bases with no gene match: 6. CDR3 loop: CASSSGLAGFSYEQYF. CDR3 nucleotide sequence: TGTGCCAGCAGCTCAGGACTAGCGGGCTTTTCCTACGAGCAGTACTTC.

The chain employs TRBV3-1 (or the pseudogene TRBV3-2) and TRBJ2-3, with no clear D. The germline V gene encodes CDR1 LGHDT and CDR2 YNNKEL (reference sequence). This CDR3 is built from 12 residues. V was pared by 3 bases and J by 2 bases, with 3 bases between. The CDR3 region is CASSHHTDTQYF. The CDR3, as DNA: TGTGCCAGCAGCCACCACACAGATACGCAGTATTTT.

The J gene is TRBJ1-1, the V gene TRBV4-3; D remains unclear. Germline loops: CDR1 LGHNA, CDR2 YSLEER. V lost 4 bases and J 4 bases, leaving 10 bases between the germline ends. The CDR3 extends over 13 amino acids. The CDR3 protein is CASSRGSITEAFF. The CDR3 DNA reads TGCGCCAGCAGCCGAGGGTCTATCACTGAAGCTTTCTTT.

The chain links TRBV21-1 to TRBJ1-2; the DNA was not used to check the table's D call, TRBD1. TRBV21-1 is annotated as a pseudogene. The CDR3 runs to 16 residues. The CDR3 spells CASSRRTGGTSSGYTF. CDR3 in DNA: TGTGCCAGCAGCAGAAGGACAGGGGGCACCTCAAGTGGCTACACCTTC.

The chain uses TRBV5-4 and TRBJ1-5; D gene unclear. Germline assignment: CDR1 SGHNT and CDR2 YYREEE (reference sequence). The CDR3 spans 13 residues. The V end lost 0 bases, the J end lost 4 bases, and 5 bases lay between the germline ends. CDR3 nucleotide sequence: TGTGCCAGCAGCTTGGGGCAGAATCAGCCCCAGCATTTT. It specifies CASSLGQNQPQHF. The full variable domain, its missing parts supplied by reference TRBV5-4 and TRBJ1-5, is ETGVTQSPTHLIKTRGQQVTLRCSSQSGHNTVSWYQQALGQGPQFIFQYYREEENGRGNFPPRFSGLQFPNYSSELNVNALELDDSALYLCASSLGQNQPQHFGDGTRLSIL.

This chain links TRBV11-3 with TRBJ2-1, with 8 bases lining up with TRBD2. CDR3 length equals 15 residues. CDR1 and CDR2 (germline): SGHNT, YENEEA. Trimming took 1 base from V and 5 from J; bases not matched to a gene: 4. CDR3 in amino acids: CASSLVAGWNNEQFF. The DNA for the CDR3 is TGTGCCAGCAGCTTAGTAGCGGGATGGAACAATGAGCAGTTCTTC.

CDR3 nucleotides: TGTGCCAGCAGCCCTCGGACAGGGGACTTTGCAACTAATGAAAAACTGTTTTTT. Amino acids: CASSPRTGDFATNEKLFF. The chain recombines TRBV9 with TRBJ1-4, with 9 bases identical to TRBD1. With V trimmed by 4 bases and J by 0 bases, 10 bases remained unmatched. The CDR3 spans 18 residues. Germline V gene sequence: CDR1 SGDLS, CDR2 YYNGEE.

In its sample, this clone was seen once. The CDR3 loop is CASSPGQGRNEQFF. The CDR3 bases are TGTGCCAGCAGCCCCGGACAGGGCCGGAATGAGCAGTTCTTC. This chain links TRBV4-2 with TRBJ2-1, with TRBD1 identical over 8 bases. Germline V gene sequence: CDR1 LGHNA, CDR2 YNFKEQ. The junction had 6 bases not matched to a gene; V was cut back by 4 bases and J by 7 bases. This CDR3 contains 14 residues.